This passage covers 27 T cell receptor beta chains from one sample sequenced in a study of graft-versus-host responses after intestinal transplantation. TCRdb's table, derived via immunoSEQ multiplex PCR, lists solely in-frame clones and lacks some. The data show tens of thousands of clones, 94% seen once. This sample comprised PBMCs, obtained 156 days after intestinal transplant. The source is a human patient who received an intestinal transplant, so some T cells may come from the graft donor.

The chain carries TRBV2 and TRBJ2-5; D uncertain. The ends were cut back, 11 bases at V and 2 bases at J, with 12 bases in the middle. Germline values: CDR1 SNHLY, CDR2 FYNNEI. The CDR3 contains 12 residues. Here the CDR3 DNA reads TGTGCCTTCGGACCCCTACAAGAGACCCAGTACTTC. Residues: CAFGPLQETQYF. Together with reference TRBV2 and TRBJ2-5, the CDR3 gives the full variable domain: EPEVTQTPSHQVTQMGQEVILRCVPISNHLYFYWYRQILGQKVEFLVSFYNNEISEKSEIFDDQFSVERPDGSNFTLKIRSTKLEDSAMYFCAFGPLQETQYFGPGTRLLVL.

The V and J genes are TRBV6-5 and TRBJ2-7; 9 bases are a match to TRBD2. The ends lost 6 bases at V and 0 bases at J; junction bases unmatched: 3. The CDR3 extends over 14 amino acids. In germline, CDR1 is MNHEY, CDR2 SVGAGI. The CDR3 region has the DNA TGTGCCAGCAGCCCTAGCGGGAACTCCTACGAGCAGTACTTC. Its translation is CASSPSGNSYEQYF.

The J gene is TRBJ2-7, the V gene TRBV19; 7 bases are a match to TRBD2. Germline loops: CDR1 LNHDA, CDR2 SQIVND (reference sequence). Losses at the gene ends were 2 bases for V and 0 bases for J; bases not matched to a gene: 7. This CDR3 has 16 residues. As DNA, the CDR3 is TGTGCCAGTAGTATAAGGGCTAGCGGATACTCCTACGAGCAGTACTTC. This codes for CASSIRASGYSYEQYF.

The rearrangement joins TRBV30 to TRBJ2-4; weak D call: TRBD2 (5 bases). The germline gives CDR1 GTSNPN, CDR2 SVGIG (reference sequence). CDR3 length equals 13 residues. Between the trimmed V and J ends, which lost 5 bases and 9 bases, there was a span of 17 bases. CDR3 bases: TGTGCCTGGTCCGGCGGGCTCCGTGGCATTCAGTACTTC. Its translation: CAWSGGLRGIQYF.

CDR3 sequence (DNA): TGTGCCAGCAGTTACCTCGGCGGCACCGAGCAGTACTTC. Translated, it gives CASSYLGGTEQYF. V is TRBV6-5 and J is TRBJ2-7; D not resolved. Trimming removed 2 bases from V and 6 bases from J, with 11 bases in between. This CDR3 has 13 residues. Germline CDR1 is MNHEY and CDR2 is SVGAGI.

V gene TRBV9 combines with J gene TRBJ2-5, with D possibly matching TRBD2 (6 bases). Trimming pared 4 bases from V and 3 bases from J, leaving 16 bases between. The CDR3 is made up of 15 amino acids. Germline CDR1 reads SGDLS; CDR2 reads YYNGEE. CDR3 in amino acids: CASSPLWGVKETQYF. In DNA, the CDR3 is TGTGCCAGCAGCCCCCTGTGGGGGGTAAAAGAGACCCAGTACTTC. Drawing the rest from reference TRBV9 and TRBJ2-5, the complete variable domain is DSGVTQTPKHLITATGQRVTLRCSPRSGDLSVYWYQQSLDQGLQFLIQYYNGEERAKGNILERFSAQQFPDLHSELNLSSLELGDSALYFCASSPLWGVKETQYFGPGTRLLVL.

The gene calls are TRBV6-1 and TRBJ2-7; D remains unclear. V lost 3 bases and J 2 bases, leaving 14 bases between the germline ends. This CDR3 comprises 15 residues. Germline lookup yields CDR1 MNHNS and CDR2 SASEGT. This CDR3 is CASSESPSPTYEQYF. The CDR3 nucleotides read TGTGCCAGCAGTGAGTCCCCTTCTCCGACCTACGAGCAGTACTTC.

The genes are TRBV6-1 and TRBJ2-5, with TRBD1 identical over 7 bases. Germline V gene lookup returns CDR1 MNHNS and CDR2 SASEGT. The CDR3 spans 14 residues. Germline trimming cut 11 bases from V and 2 bases from J; bases unmatched to any gene: 11. As DNA, the CDR3 is TGTGCCCTATACTACAGGGGACAACAAGAGACCCAGTACTTC. Translated: CALYYRGQQETQYF.

The chain uses TRBV19 and TRBJ1-1; the D gene is possibly TRBD1 (5 bases). Per the germline V gene, CDR1 is LNHDA and CDR2 is SQIVND (reference sequence). V was cut by 7 bases and J by 5 bases, with 11 bases left in between. The length of the CDR3 is 12 residues. CDR3 in DNA: TGTGCCAGTAAGTTGGGGGGGACTGAAGCTTTCTTT. This translates into CASKLGGTEAFF. The full variable domain, in which reference TRBV19 and TRBJ1-1 provide the parts outside the CDR3, is DGGITQSPKYLFRKEGQNVTLSCEQNLNHDAMYWYRQDPGQGLRLIYYSQIVNDFQKGDIAEGYSVSREKKESFPLTVTSAQKNPTAFYLCASKLGGTEAFFGQGTRLTVV.

This sequence joins TRBV4-2 and TRBJ2-1; 12 positions agree with TRBD2. The V gene end was trimmed by 4 bases and the J gene end by 5 bases; junction bases not matched to a gene: 6. Germline-derived CDR1 and CDR2 are LGHNA and YNFKEQ. The CDR3 has 16 residues. For the CDR3, the DNA is TGTGCCAGCAGCCCAATCACTAGCGGGGGGAACAATGAGCAGTTCTTC. Translating it yields CASSPITSGGNNEQFF.

The V call is TRBV14, the J call TRBJ1-1, with unresolved D. This CDR3 comprises 14 residues. Germline assignment: CDR1 SGHDN and CDR2 FVKESK. The ends were cut back, 1 base at V and 4 bases at J, with 10 bases in the middle. CDR3 residues: CASSQVGSATEAFF. For the CDR3, the DNA is TGTGCCAGCAGCCAAGTGGGGTCGGCCACTGAAGCTTTCTTT. The full variable domain, rest sourced from reference TRBV14 and TRBJ1-1, is EAGVTQFPSHSVIEKGQTVTLRCDPISGHDNLYWYRRVMGKEIKFLLHFVKESKQDESGMPNNRFLAERTGGTYSTLKVQPAELEDSGVYFCASSQVGSATEAFFGQGTRLTVV.

The genes are TRBV19 and TRBJ2-1, with a weak D call TRBD2 (5 bases). The V and J ends lost 6 bases and 8 bases respectively, with 8 bases between them. The CDR3 spans 11 residues. The V gene's germline CDR1 is LNHDA and CDR2 SQIVND (reference sequence). CDR3 sequence: CASSPGYEQFF. The CDR3 bases are TGTGCCAGTAGCCCGGGGTATGAGCAGTTCTTC.

This chain uses TRBV11-3 with TRBJ1-2, with 9 positions matching TRBD1. The V gene's germline CDR1 is SGHNT and CDR2 YENEEA. V shed 5 bases and J 2 bases; nucleotides not matched to a gene: 12. This CDR3 is built from 17 residues. This CDR3 reads CASSQTGTGSANYGYTF. The CDR3 DNA reads as TGTGCCAGCAGCCAGACCGGGACAGGGAGTGCCAACTATGGCTACACCTTC. Full variable domain (missing parts from reference TRBV11-3 and TRBJ1-2): EAGVVQSPRYKIIEKKQPVAFWCNPISGHNTLYWYLQNLGQGPELLIRYENEEAVDDSQLPKDRFSAERLKGVDSTLKIQPAELGDSAVYLCASSQTGTGSANYGYTFGSGTRLTVV.

The chain recombines TRBV20-1 with TRBJ1-1; 10 nucleotides line up with TRBD1. The germline CDR1 and CDR2 sequences are DFQATT and SNEGSKA (reference sequence). V trimming: 1 base; J trimming: 12 bases; junction bases outside the gene matches: 2. CDR3 length: 11 amino acids. In DNA, the CDR3 is TGCAGTGCTAGAGGACAGGGGGCAACTTTCTTT. Its protein is CSARGQGATFF.

The rearrangement uses TRBV19 and TRBJ1-1; TRBD1 might be the D (5 bases). From germline, CDR1 is LNHDA and CDR2 SQIVND (reference sequence). Trimming removed 5 bases from V and 1 base from J, with 11 bases in between. The CDR3 is 14 residues long. CDR3 coding DNA: TGTGCCAGTAGTGGGGACGGATGGAACACTGAAGCTTTCTTT. Amino acid sequence: CASSGDGWNTEAFF.

The rearrangement links TRBV5-1 to TRBJ1-1; 8 positions agree with TRBD1. This CDR3 has 15 residues. Germline CDR1 and CDR2: SGHRS and YFSETQ. J lost 3 bases, V lost 4 bases, and 8 bases had no gene match. This chain's CDR3 is CASSAETGDYTEAFF. DNA for the CDR3: TGCGCCAGCAGCGCCGAGACAGGGGACTACACTGAAGCTTTCTTT.

The chain combines TRBV27 with TRBJ1-1; D remains ambiguous. Per the germline V gene, CDR1 is MNHEY and CDR2 is SMNVEV (reference sequence). Trimming took 5 bases from V and 3 from J, leaving 13 bases between them. This CDR3 has 14 residues. The CDR3 is CASSPATGDTEAFF. The CDR3 DNA follows: TGTGCCAGCAGTCCGGCAACTGGGGACACTGAAGCTTTCTTT.

The chain uses TRBV4-1 and TRBJ2-1; 8 positions agree with TRBD2. The J segment lost 6 bases and the V segment lost 0 bases, leaving 10 bases of the junction unmatched. The CDR3 contains 17 residues. The germline CDR1 and CDR2 sequences are MGHRA and YSYEKL. CDR3 in DNA: TGCGCCAGCAGCCAAGAAGCTGGTCTAGCGGGCGTCAATGAGCAGTTCTTC. Its protein product is CASSQEAGLAGVNEQFF.

V gene TRBV4-1 combines with J gene TRBJ2-7, with D possibly being TRBD1 or TRBD2 (6 bases each). The CDR3 extends over 15 amino acids. Germline loops: CDR1 MGHRA, CDR2 YSYEKL. V was shortened by 3 bases and J by 2 bases, with 14 bases between the two germline ends. CDR3 residues: CASSQVTGDTYEQYF. The CDR3 nucleotides are TGCGCCAGCAGCCAGGTCACGGGGGACACCTACGAGCAGTACTTC.

The chain recombines TRBV28 with TRBJ2-7; tentatively, D is TRBD2 (5 bases). Looked up from germline, CDR1 is MDHEN and CDR2 is SYDVKM. The CDR3 totals 12 residues. The V end was cut by 2 bases, the J end by 5 bases, with 7 bases between. The DNA of the CDR3 is TGTGCCAGCAGTTTAAGAGGGAACGAGCAGTACTTC. The encoded protein is CASSLRGNEQYF.

The chain joins TRBV11-2 to TRBJ2-2; D gene uncertain. Trimming stripped 1 base from V and 1 base from J, with 10 bases between. CDR1 and CDR2 from the germline V gene are SGHAT and FQNNGV. The CDR3 runs to 16 residues. CDR3 region: CASSLGIYKNTGELFF. For the CDR3, the DNA is TGTGCCAGCAGCTTAGGGATTTACAAGAACACCGGGGAGCTGTTTTTT.

This chain joins TRBV11-2 and TRBJ2-7; 7 bases match TRBD1. Germline trimming cut 3 bases from V and 3 bases from J; bases unmatched to any gene: 2. The CDR3 is 13 amino acids. Germline V lookup: CDR1 SGHAT, CDR2 FQNNGV. The CDR3 coding sequence is TGTGCCAGCAGCTTCGGACAGGACTACGAGCAGTACTTC. Translating it yields CASSFGQDYEQYF.

The J gene is TRBJ2-1, the V gene TRBV5-8, with D possibly being TRBD2 (6 bases). The CDR3 contains 15 residues. The germline V and J ends were trimmed by 3 bases and 4 bases, with 14 bases remaining between them. Looked up from germline, CDR1 is SGHTS and CDR2 is YDEGEE. In DNA form, the CDR3 reads TGTGCCAGCAGCTGGGGCGGGGATCCATACAATGAGCAGTTCTTC. This translates into CASSWGGDPYNEQFF.

The J gene is TRBJ2-7, the V gene TRBV11-2; D uncertain. The CDR3 consists of 17 residues. V was clipped by 2 bases and J by 0 bases, with 17 bases between them. Per the germline V gene, CDR1 is SGHAT and CDR2 is FQNNGV. CDR3 sequence (DNA): TGTGCCAGCAGCTTACTAGGATGGACGGGTAGCTCCTACGAGCAGTACTTC. This encodes CASSLLGWTGSSYEQYF.

In nucleotides, the CDR3 is TGTGCCAGCAGTTACCCAGGGGACCAGCCCCAGCATTTT. It yields the protein CASSYPGDQPQHF. The chain recombines TRBV6-5 with TRBJ1-5; the D gene is possibly TRBD1 (6 bases). This CDR3 is built from 13 residues. Deletions cut 2 bases from V and 7 bases from J, with 9 bases between. Germline loops: CDR1 MNHEY, CDR2 SVGAGI.

CDR3 in DNA: TGTGCCAGCAGCCCCCACCGCCAGGGTGGTATCTATGGCTACACCTTC. The encoded protein is CASSPHRQGGIYGYTF. The chain links TRBV5-5 to TRBJ1-2; TRBD1 might be the D (5 bases). The CDR3 length is 16 residues. Looked up from germline, CDR1 is SGHKS and CDR2 is YYEKEE (reference sequence). V shed 4 bases and J shed 4 bases, with 20 bases lying between them.

The gene calls are TRBV7-9 and TRBJ2-1, with 13 bases fitting TRBD2. Germline CDR1 and CDR2: SEHNR and FQNEAQ (reference sequence). J was trimmed by 4 bases and V by 7 bases; bases with no gene match: 10. The length of the CDR3 is 17 residues. The CDR3 nucleotides are TGTGCCAGCACCCCTCCACAGACTAGCGGGAGGTACAATGAGCAGTTCTTC. Translated, it gives CASTPPQTSGRYNEQFF.